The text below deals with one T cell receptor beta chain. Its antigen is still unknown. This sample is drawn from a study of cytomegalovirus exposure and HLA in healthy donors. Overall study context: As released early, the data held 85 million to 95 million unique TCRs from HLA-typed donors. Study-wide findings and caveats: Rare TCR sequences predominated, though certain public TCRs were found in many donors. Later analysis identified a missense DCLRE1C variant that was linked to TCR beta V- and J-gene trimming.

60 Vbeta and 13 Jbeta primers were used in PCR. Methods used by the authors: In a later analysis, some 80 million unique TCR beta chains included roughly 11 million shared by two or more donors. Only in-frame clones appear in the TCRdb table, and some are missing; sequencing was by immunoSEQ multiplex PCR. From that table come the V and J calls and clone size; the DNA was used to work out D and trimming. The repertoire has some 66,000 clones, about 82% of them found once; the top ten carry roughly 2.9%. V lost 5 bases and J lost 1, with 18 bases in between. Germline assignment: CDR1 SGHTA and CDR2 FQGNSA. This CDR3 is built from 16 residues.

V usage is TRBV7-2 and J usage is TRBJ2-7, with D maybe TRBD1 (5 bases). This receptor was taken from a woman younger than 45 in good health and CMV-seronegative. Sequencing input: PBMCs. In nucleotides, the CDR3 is TGTGCCAGCAGCACAACAGGAAGTCTCTGGTCCTACGAGCAGTACTTC. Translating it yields CASSTTGSLWSYEQYF. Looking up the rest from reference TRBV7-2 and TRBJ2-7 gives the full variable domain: GAGVSQSPSNKVTEKGKDVELRCDPISGHTALYWYRQSLGQGLEFLIYFQGNSAPDKSGLPSDRFSAERTGGSVSTLTIQRTQQEDSAVYLCASSTTGSLWSYEQYFGPGTRLTVT.